This TCR beta chain was sequenced for a study of blood T cell repertoires in COVID-19. Across the whole study: Sites across the United States, Italy and Spain contributed samples from acute and convalescent COVID-19. Sources were T cells, B-cell-depleted T cells, or PBMCs; the material itself was cDNA or gDNA.

Under the authors' procedure: For nucleated cells, counts were estimated from reference gene primer amplification. TCRdb keeps only in-frame clones here, not all; method: immunoSEQ multiplex PCR. V, J and clone size are taken as reported in that table, and D and trimming were inferred from the DNA itself. The data show 35,000 to 45,000 clones, with roughly 81% seen just once and roughly 13% held by the top ten. From germline, CDR1 is MNHNY and CDR2 SVGAGI (reference sequence). The CDR3 is 14 residues long. V lost 6 bases, J lost 2 bases, and 5 bases stayed unmatched. This receptor was obtained from a woman between 65 and 79 years old in a cohort sampled during active COVID-19. The J gene is TRBJ2-7, the V gene TRBV6-6; 9 bases agree with TRBD2. The sequencing sample was made of peripheral blood. CDR3 bases: TGTGCCAGCAGACTAGTAGCGGGGGCCTACGAGCAGTACTTC. Amino acid sequence: CASRLVAGAYEQYF.